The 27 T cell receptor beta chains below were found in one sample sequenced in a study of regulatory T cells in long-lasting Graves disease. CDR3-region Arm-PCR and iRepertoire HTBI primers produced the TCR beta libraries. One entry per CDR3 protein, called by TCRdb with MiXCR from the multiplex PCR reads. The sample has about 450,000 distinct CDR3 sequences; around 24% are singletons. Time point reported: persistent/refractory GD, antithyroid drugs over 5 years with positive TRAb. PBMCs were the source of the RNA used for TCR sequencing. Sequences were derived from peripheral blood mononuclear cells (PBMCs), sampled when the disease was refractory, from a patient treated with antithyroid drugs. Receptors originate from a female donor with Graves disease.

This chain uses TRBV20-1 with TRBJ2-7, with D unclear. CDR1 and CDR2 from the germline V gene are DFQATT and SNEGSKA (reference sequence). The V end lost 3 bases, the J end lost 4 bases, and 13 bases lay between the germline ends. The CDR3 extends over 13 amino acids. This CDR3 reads CSASFLGLYEQYF. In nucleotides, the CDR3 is TGCAGTGCTAGTTTCCTGGGTTTATACGAGCAGTACTTC.

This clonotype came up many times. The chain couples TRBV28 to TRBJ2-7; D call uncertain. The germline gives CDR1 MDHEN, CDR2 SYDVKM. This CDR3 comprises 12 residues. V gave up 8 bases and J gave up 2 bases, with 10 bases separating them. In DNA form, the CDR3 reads TGTGCCAGCTGGGATTCTACCTACGAGCAGTACTTC. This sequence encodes CASWDSTYEQYF.

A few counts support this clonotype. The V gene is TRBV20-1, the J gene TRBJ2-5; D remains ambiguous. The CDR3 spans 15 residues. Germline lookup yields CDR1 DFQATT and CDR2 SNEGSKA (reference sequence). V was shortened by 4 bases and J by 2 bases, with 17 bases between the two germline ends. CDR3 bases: TGCAGTGCTACGGTACGGAGCGCCTTGCAAGAGACCCAGTACTTC. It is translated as CSATVRSALQETQYF.

The DNA of the CDR3 is TGTGCCAGCAGCGTCCAAGGGGTGCCCTCTGGGGCCAACGTCCTGACTTTC. Its translation is CASSVQGVPSGANVLTF. V gene TRBV9 combines with J gene TRBJ2-6; tentatively, D is TRBD1 (5 bases). Looked up from germline, CDR1 is SGDLS and CDR2 is YYNGEE. The V end lost 2 bases, the J end lost 0 bases, and 12 bases lay between the germline ends. The CDR3 spans 17 residues.

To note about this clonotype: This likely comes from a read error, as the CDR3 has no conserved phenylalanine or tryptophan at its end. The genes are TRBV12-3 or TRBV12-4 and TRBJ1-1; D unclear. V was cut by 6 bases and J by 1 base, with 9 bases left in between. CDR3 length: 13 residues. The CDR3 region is CASSPTENTEAFL. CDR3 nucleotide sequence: TGTGCCAGCAGCCCAACAGAGAACACTGAAGCTTTCCTT.

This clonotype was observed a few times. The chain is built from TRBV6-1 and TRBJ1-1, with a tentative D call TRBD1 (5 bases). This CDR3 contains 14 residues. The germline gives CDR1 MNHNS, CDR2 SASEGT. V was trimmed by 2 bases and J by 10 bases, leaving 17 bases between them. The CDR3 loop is CASSELGGGFGAFF. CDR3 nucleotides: TGTGCCAGCAGTGAACTTGGGGGGGGTTTTGGAGCTTTCTTT.

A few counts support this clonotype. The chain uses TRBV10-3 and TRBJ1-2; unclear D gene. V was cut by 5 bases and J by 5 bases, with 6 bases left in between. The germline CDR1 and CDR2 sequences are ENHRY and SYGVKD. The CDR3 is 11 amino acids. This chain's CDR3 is CAISQMYGYTF. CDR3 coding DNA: TGTGCCATCAGTCAAATGTATGGCTACACCTTC.

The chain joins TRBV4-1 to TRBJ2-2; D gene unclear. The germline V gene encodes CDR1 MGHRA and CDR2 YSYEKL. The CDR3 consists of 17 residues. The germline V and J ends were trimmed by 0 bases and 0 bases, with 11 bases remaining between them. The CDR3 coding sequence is TGCGCCAGCAGCCAAGATCCGTTACAAGCGAACACCGGGGAGCTGTTTTTT. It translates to CASSQDPLQANTGELFF.

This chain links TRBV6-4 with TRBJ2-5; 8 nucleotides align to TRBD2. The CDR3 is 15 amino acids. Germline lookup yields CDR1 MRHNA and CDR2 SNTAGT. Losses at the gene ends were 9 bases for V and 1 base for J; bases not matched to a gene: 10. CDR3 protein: CASRRTSWLQETQYF. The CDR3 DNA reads TGTGCCAGTAGGAGGACTAGCTGGCTCCAAGAGACCCAGTACTTC.

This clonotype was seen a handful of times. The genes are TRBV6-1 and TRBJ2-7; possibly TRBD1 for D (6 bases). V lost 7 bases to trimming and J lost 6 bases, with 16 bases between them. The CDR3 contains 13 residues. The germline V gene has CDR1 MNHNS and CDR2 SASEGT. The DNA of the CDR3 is TGTGCCAGCAAGTCTACAGGGTCATCCGAGCAGTACTTC. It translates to CASKSTGSSEQYF.

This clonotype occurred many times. CDR3 region: CSARDRTTGSNTEAFF. The CDR3 DNA sequence: TGCAGTGCTAGAGATCGGACGACAGGGTCGAACACTGAAGCTTTCTTT. V is TRBV20-1 and J is TRBJ1-1, with TRBD1 matching over 7 bases. The V and J ends lost 0 bases and 1 base, in that order; junction bases with no gene match: 8. Germline V CDR1 and CDR2: DFQATT, SNEGSKA (reference sequence). The CDR3 extends over 16 amino acids.

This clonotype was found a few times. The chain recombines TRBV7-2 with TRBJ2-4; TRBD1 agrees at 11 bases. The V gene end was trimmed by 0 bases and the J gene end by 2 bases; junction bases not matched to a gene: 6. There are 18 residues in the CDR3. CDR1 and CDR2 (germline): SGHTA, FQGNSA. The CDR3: CASSLAQGTGGTKNIQYF. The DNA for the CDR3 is TGTGCCAGCAGCTTAGCGCAGGGGACAGGGGGGACCAAAAACATTCAGTACTTC.

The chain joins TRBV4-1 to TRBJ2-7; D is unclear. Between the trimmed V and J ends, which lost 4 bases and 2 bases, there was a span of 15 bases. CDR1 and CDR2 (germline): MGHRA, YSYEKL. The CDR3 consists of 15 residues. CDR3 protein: CASSPSVGPTYEQYF. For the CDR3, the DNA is TGCGCCAGCAGCCCCTCGGTCGGGCCCACCTACGAGCAGTACTTC.

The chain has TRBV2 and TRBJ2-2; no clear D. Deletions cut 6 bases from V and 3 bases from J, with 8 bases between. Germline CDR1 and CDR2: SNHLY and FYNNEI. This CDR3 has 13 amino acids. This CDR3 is CASRTGHTGELFF. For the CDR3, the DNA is TGTGCCAGCAGGACTGGTCACACCGGGGAGCTGTTTTTT.

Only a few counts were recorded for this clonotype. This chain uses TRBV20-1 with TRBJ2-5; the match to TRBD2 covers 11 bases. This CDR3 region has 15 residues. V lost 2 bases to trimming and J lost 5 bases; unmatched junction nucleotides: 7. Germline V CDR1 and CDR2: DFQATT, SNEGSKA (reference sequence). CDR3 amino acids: CSARNLAGGYETQYF. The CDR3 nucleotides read TGCAGTGCTAGAAACCTAGCGGGAGGCTATGAGACCCAGTACTTC.

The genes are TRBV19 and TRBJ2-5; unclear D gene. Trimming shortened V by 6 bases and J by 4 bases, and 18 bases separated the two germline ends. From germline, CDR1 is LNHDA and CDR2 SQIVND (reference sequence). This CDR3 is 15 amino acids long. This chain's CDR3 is CASRPAGRARETQYF. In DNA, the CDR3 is TGTGCCAGTAGGCCAGCCGGTCGCGCGCGAGAGACCCAGTACTTC.

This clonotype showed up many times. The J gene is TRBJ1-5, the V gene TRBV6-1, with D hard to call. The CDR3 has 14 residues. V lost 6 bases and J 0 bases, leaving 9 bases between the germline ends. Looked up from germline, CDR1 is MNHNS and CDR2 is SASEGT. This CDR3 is CASRVPYSNQPQHF. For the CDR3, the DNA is TGTGCCAGCAGGGTACCCTATAGCAATCAGCCCCAGCATTTT.

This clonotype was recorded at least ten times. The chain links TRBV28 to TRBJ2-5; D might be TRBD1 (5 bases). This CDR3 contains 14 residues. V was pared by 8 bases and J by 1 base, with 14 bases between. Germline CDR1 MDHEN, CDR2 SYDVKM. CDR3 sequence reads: CASVGDSSQETQYF. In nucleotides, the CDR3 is TGTGCCAGCGTAGGGGATAGTAGCCAAGAGACCCAGTACTTC.

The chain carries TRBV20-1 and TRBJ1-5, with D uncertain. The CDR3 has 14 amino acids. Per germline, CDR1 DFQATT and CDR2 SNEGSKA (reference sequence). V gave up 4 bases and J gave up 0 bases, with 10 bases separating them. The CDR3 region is CSAISRNSNQPQHF. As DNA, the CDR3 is TGCAGTGCTATAAGTCGGAATAGCAATCAGCCCCAGCATTTT.

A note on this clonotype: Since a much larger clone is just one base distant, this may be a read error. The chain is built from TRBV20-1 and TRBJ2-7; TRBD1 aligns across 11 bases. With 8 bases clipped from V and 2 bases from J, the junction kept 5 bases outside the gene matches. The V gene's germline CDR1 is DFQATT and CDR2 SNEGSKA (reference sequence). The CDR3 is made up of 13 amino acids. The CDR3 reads CSNGQGATYEQYF. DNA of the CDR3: TGCAGTAACGGACAGGGGGCTACCTACGAGCAGTACTTC.

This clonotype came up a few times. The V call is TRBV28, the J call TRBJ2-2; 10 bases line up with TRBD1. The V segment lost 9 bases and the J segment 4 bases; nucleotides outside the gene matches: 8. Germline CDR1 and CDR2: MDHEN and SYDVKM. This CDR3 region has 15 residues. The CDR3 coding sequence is TGTGCCAGTCTCGGGACAGGGGCCATCACCGGGGAGCTGTTTTTT. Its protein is CASLGTGAITGELFF.

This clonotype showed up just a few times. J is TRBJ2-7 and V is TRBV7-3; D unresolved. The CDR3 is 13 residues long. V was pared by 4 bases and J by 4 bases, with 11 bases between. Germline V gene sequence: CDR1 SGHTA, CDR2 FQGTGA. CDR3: CASSYRRNYEQYF. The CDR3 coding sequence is TGTGCCAGCAGCTATAGGCGGAATTACGAGCAGTACTTC.

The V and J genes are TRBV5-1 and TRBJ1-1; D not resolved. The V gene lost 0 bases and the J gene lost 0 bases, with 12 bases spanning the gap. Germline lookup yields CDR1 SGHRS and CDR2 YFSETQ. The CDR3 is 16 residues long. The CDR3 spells CASSLGRTAMNTEAFF. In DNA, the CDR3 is TGCGCCAGCAGCTTGGGCCGGACGGCTATGAACACTGAAGCTTTCTTT.

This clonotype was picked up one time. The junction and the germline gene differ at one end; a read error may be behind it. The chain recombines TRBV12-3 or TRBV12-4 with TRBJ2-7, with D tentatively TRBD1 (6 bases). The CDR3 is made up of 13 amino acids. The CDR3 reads CASSFRGSDERYF. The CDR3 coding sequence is TGTGCCAGCAGTTTTAGGGGGAGCGACGAGCGGTACTTC.

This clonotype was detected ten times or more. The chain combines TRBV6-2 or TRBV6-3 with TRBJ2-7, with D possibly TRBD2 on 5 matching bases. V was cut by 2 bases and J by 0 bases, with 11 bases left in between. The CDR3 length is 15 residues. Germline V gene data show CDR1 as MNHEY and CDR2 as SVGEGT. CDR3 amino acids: CASSYTWRASYEQYF. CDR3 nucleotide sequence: TGTGCCAGCAGTTACACCTGGCGGGCCTCCTACGAGCAGTACTTC.

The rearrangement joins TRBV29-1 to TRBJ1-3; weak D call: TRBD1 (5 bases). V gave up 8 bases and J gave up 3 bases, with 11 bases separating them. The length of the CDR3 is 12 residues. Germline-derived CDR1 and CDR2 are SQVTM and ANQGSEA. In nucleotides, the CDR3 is TGCAGCATGCAGGGAGGTGGAAACACCATATATTTT. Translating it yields CSMQGGGNTIYF.

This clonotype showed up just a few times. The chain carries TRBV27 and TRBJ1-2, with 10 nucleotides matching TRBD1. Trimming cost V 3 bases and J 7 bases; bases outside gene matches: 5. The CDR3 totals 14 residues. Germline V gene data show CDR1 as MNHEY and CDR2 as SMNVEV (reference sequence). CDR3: CASSLRQGAGGYTF. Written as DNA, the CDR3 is TGTGCCAGCAGTTTGCGACAGGGGGCAGGTGGCTACACCTTC.